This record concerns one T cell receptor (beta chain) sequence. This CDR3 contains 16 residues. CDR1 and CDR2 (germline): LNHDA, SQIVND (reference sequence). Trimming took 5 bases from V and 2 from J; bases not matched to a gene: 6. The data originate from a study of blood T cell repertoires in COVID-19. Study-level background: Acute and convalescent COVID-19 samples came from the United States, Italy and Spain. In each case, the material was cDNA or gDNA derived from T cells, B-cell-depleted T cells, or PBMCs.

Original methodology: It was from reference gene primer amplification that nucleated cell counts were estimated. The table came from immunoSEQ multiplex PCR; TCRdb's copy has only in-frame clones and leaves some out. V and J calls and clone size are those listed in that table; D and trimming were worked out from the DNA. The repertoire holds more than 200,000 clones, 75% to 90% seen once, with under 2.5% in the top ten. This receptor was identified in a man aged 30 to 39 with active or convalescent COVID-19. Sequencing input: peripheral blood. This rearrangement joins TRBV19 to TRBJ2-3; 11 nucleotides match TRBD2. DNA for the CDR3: TGTGCCAGTAGTCTCACTAGCGGGGGACCCACAGATACGCAGTATTTT. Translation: CASSLTSGGPTDTQYF.